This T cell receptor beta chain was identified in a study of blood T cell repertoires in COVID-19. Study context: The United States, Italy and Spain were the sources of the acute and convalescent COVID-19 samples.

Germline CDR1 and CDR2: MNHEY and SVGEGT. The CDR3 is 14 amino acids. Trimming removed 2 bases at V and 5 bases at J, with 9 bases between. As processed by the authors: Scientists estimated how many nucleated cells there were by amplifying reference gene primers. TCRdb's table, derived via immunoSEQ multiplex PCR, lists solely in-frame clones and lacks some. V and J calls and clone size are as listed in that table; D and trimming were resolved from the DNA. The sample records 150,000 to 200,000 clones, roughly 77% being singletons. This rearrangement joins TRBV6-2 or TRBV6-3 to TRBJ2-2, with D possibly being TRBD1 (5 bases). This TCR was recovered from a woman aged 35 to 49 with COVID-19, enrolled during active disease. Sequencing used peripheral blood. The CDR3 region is CASSYDRPTGELFF. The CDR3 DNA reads TGTGCCAGCAGTTACGACAGACCGACCGGGGAGCTGTTTTTT.